The 12 T cell receptor beta chains listed next were all sequenced from one sample in a study of metastatic and nonmetastatic thyroid tumors. All patients were treatment-naive before thyroid surgery. Via MiXCR, TCRdb re-called the PCR reads. Among over 65,000 clones listed, approximately 12% were seen once. Sequencing was performed on tumor tissue. The receptors originated from a female donor with papillary thyroid cancer or a benign thyroid nodule (not recorded which). Some clones in this sample may be carry-over from other donors' samples.

This clone has a count of ten or more. The chain is built from TRBV12-3 or TRBV12-4 and TRBJ2-7, with 10 bases aligning to TRBD1. This CDR3 has 14 amino acids. Unmatched junction bases numbered 3, after V lost 5 bases and J lost 2 bases. CDR3: CASSPGTGAYEQYF. The CDR3 DNA reads as TGTGCCAGCAGTCCGGGGACAGGGGCCTACGAGCAGTACTTC.

In its sample, this clone was seen many times. Other DNA sequences from this sample encode an identical CDR3 as well. J is TRBJ2-5 and V is TRBV3-1, with D possibly TRBD1 on 6 matching bases. This CDR3 has 12 residues. V lost 4 bases and J lost 4, with 7 bases in between. Per the germline V gene, CDR1 is LGHDT and CDR2 is YNNKEL (reference sequence). In DNA form, the CDR3 reads TGTGCCAGCAGCCCCAGGGGAGAGACCCAGTACTTC. It encodes CASSPRGETQYF.

This clone was detected a few times. A much larger clone differs from this one at a single base, so this may be a read error. CDR3 amino acids: CASSYSPIGRINEQFF. CDR3 nucleotides: TGTGCCAGCAGTTACTCGCCTATCGGGAGGATTAATGAGCAGTTCTTC. The chain has TRBV6-2 or TRBV6-3 and TRBJ2-1; 7 bases agree with TRBD2. Trimming took 0 bases from V and 7 from J; bases not matched to a gene: 9. This CDR3 is 16 amino acids long. Germline V gives CDR1 MNHEY, CDR2 SVGEGT.

This clone has a count of ten or more. Distinct nucleotide sequences in the sample also encode this CDR3. The chain couples TRBV20-1 to TRBJ2-7; 9 positions agree with TRBD2. The CDR3 is 15 residues long. Germline values: CDR1 DFQATT, CDR2 SNEGSKA (reference sequence). The V gene end was trimmed by 0 bases and the J gene end by 2 bases; junction bases not matched to a gene: 5. CDR3 sequence reads: CSAREASGMPYEQYF. The CDR3 DNA reads as TGCAGTGCTAGAGAGGCTAGCGGGATGCCCTACGAGCAGTACTTC.

The rearrangement uses TRBV5-5 and TRBJ1-2; tentatively, D is TRBD1 (5 bases). This CDR3 spans 16 amino acids. Deletions cut 2 bases from V and 7 bases from J, with 21 bases between. Germline values: CDR1 SGHKS, CDR2 YYEKEE (reference sequence). The CDR3 here is CASSFIFRDGLGGYTF. In nucleotides, the CDR3 is TGTGCCAGCAGCTTTATATTCCGGGACGGATTAGGTGGCTACACCTTC.

This clone has at least ten counts. Other DNA sequences from this sample encode an identical CDR3 as well. This rearrangement joins TRBV19 to TRBJ2-1, with D possibly matching TRBD1 (6 bases). The V gene's germline CDR1 is LNHDA and CDR2 SQIVND (reference sequence). The CDR3 has 13 residues. Trimming took off 9 bases at V and 4 bases at J, with 13 bases between the two ends. Written as DNA, the CDR3 is TGTGCCAGCCACTCCGGACAGTACAATGAGCAGTTCTTC. It specifies CASHSGQYNEQFF.

This clone was observed at least ten times. V gene TRBV7-2 combines with J gene TRBJ2-6; unclear D gene. Looked up from germline, CDR1 is SGHTA and CDR2 is FQGNSA. This CDR3 has 14 amino acids. Trimming removed 5 bases at V and 4 bases at J, with 9 bases between. The DNA for the CDR3 is TGTGCCAGCAGCCCTGCGAGGGGGGCCAACGTCCTGACTTTC. Translation gives CASSPARGANVLTF.

This clone has a count of ten or more. The rearrangement links TRBV5-1 to TRBJ1-1; 12 nucleotides agree with TRBD1. The germline CDR1 and CDR2 sequences are SGHRS and YFSETQ. The V and J ends lost 0 bases and 1 base, in that order; junction bases with no gene match: 19. This CDR3 is built from 22 residues. The CDR3 DNA reads TGCGCCAGCAGCTTGGAGAATTACAAGTCCGGGACAGGGGGCCTGACGAACACTGAAGCTTTCTTT. Translated: CASSLENYKSGTGGLTNTEAFF.

Comments on this clone: A much more abundant neighbour one base away suggests this may be a read error. The chain combines TRBV27 with TRBJ2-3; tentatively, D is TRBD2 (5 bases). CDR1 MNHEY and CDR2 SMNVEV come from the germline V gene (reference sequence). The CDR3 totals 15 residues. CDR3 sequence: CASSQDFPLRDKQYF. CDR3 nucleotides: TGTGCCAGCAGTCAAGACTTTCCATTGAGGGATAAGCAGTATTTT.

This clone has a count of ten or more. At one boundary the junction diverges from the germline segment, which might be a read error. The J gene is TRBJ2-5, the V gene TRBV7-9; D gene uncertain. CDR1 is SEHNR, CDR2 FQNEAQ, per germline (reference sequence). This CDR3 has 8 residues. CDR3: CASSSLDF. The CDR3 DNA sequence: TGTGCCAGCAGCTCACTTGACTTC.

V is TRBV29-1 and J is TRBJ1-1; D gene ambiguous. With 3 bases removed from V and 5 bases from J, the gap between germline ends came to 13 bases. This CDR3 is built from 13 residues. The germline CDR1 and CDR2 sequences are SQVTM and ANQGSEA. CDR3: CSVDMGRDTEAFF. In DNA form, the CDR3 reads TGCAGCGTTGACATGGGTAGGGATACTGAAGCTTTCTTT. The whole variable domain, remainder taken from reference TRBV29-1 and TRBJ1-1, is SAVISQKPSRDICQRGTSLTIQCQVDSQVTMMFWYRQQPGQSLTLIATANQGSEATYESGFVIDKFPISRPNLTFSTLTVSNMSPEDSSIYLCSVDMGRDTEAFFGQGTRLTVV.

This clone was seen repeatedly, ten times or more. This chain joins TRBV29-1 and TRBJ2-5; TRBD2 might be the D (6 bases). Germline loops: CDR1 SQVTM, CDR2 ANQGSEA. This CDR3 contains 13 residues. The ends were cut back, 3 bases at V and 5 bases at J, with 13 bases in the middle. The CDR3 loop reads CSVDPEGLETQYF. CDR3 sequence (DNA): TGCAGCGTTGATCCGGAGGGCCTGGAGACCCAGTACTTC.